This T cell receptor (beta chain) comes out of a study of T cells in localized non-small cell lung cancer. Notes on the study in general: Clonality peaked in uninvolved adjacent lung rather than tumor.

Notes on this clone: Its cognate antigen is unknown.

Profiling relied on immunoSEQ multiplex PCR, and the TCRdb table lists in-frame clones only, not all of them. This repertoire shows some 30,000 clones, approximately 90% found once; its top ten account for about 10%. Germline-derived CDR1 and CDR2 are SNHLY and FYNNEI. V shed 8 bases and J 5 bases; nucleotides not matched to a gene: 7. There are 15 residues in the CDR3. This sample comprised peripheral blood mononuclear cells, obtained before any cancer treatment. This receptor was obtained from a female donor aged 60 or older with stage II lung adenocarcinoma. The chain joins TRBV2 to TRBJ1-6, with 9 bases fitting TRBD1. The CDR3 nucleotides read TGTGCCAGCTCGGACAGGGGCATTGATAATTCACCCCTCCACTTT. Amino acid sequence: CASSDRGIDNSPLHF.